The 13 T cell receptor beta chains below were found in one sample sequenced in a study of blood T cells in healthy people across ages. The use of a sample-barcoded 5' primer and a J-beta primer mix characterized a second PCR of about 6 to 12 cycles. TCRdb passed the 5' RACE reads through MiXCR, listing each CDR3 protein once. The sample lists roughly 1,500,000 distinct CDR3 sequences; 30% to 40% were seen once. Sequences were obtained from blood. The receptor set was obtained from a woman between 25 and 40 years old in good health.

At least ten counts were recorded for this clonotype. The gene calls are TRBV12-3 or TRBV12-4 and TRBJ2-5, with 8 bases lining up with TRBD2. The CDR3 is 15 residues long. After removal of 5 bases from V and 4 bases from J, the junction contained 9 bases not matched to a gene. The CDR3 nucleotides read TGTGCCAGCAGTCCAGAACGGGGGGGCCGAGAGACCCAGTACTTC. This sequence encodes CASSPERGGRETQYF.

V gene TRBV9 combines with J gene TRBJ2-3; no clear D gene. In germline, CDR1 is SGDLS, CDR2 YYNGEE. The CDR3 totals 14 residues. Trimming cost V 6 bases and J 2 bases, with 13 bases left between them. The CDR3: CASKEDRYTDTQYF. The DNA of the CDR3 is TGTGCCAGCAAAGAGGACCGATACACAGATACGCAGTATTTT. Together with reference TRBV9 and TRBJ2-3, the CDR3 gives the full variable domain: DSGVTQTPKHLITATGQRVTLRCSPRSGDLSVYWYQQSLDQGLQFLIQYYNGEERAKGNILERFSAQQFPDLHSELNLSSLELGDSALYFCASKEDRYTDTQYFGPGTRLTVL.

This clonotype was detected only once. V gene TRBV27 combines with J gene TRBJ1-4, with a possible D match to TRBD1 (6 bases). Germline lookup yields CDR1 MNHEY and CDR2 SMNVEV (reference sequence). Trimming took off 2 bases at V and 14 bases at J, with 27 bases between the two ends. There are 17 residues in the CDR3. The DNA of the CDR3 is TGTGCCAGCAGTTTAGGATTCCCGGGACACAATGCCGAAGGGCTGTTTTTT. It translates to CASSLGFPGHNAEGLFF.

V gene TRBV6-5 combines with J gene TRBJ2-1; 8 bases are shared with TRBD2. Germline lookup yields CDR1 MNHEY and CDR2 SVGAGI. V shed 2 bases, J shed 8 bases, and the junction held 8 bases outside the gene matches. The CDR3 has 15 residues. The CDR3 reads CASSYQPSGRDEQFF. In DNA, the CDR3 is TGTGCCAGCAGTTACCAGCCCAGCGGGAGAGATGAGCAGTTCTTC.

This clonotype has more than one count but fewer than ten. The genes are TRBV13 and TRBJ2-5; 8 bases fit TRBD2. Germline trimming cut 1 base from V and 3 bases from J; bases unmatched to any gene: 7. There are 16 residues in the CDR3. In germline, CDR1 is PRHDT, CDR2 FYEKMQ (reference sequence). CDR3 coding DNA: TGTGCCAGCAGCTTAGCTTCAGGACTAGCAGAAGAGACCCAGTACTTC. This translates into CASSLASGLAEETQYF.

This chain joins TRBV6-1 and TRBJ1-2; unclear D gene. This CDR3 has 17 amino acids. CDR1 and CDR2 (germline): MNHNS, SASEGT. V was shortened by 8 bases and J by 6 bases, with 28 bases between the two germline ends. The CDR3, as DNA: TGTGCCAGCGAACAATTGGACGGAAGCCCGGGGTCGGATGGCTACACCTTC. This gives the protein CASEQLDGSPGSDGYTF.

This clonotype was observed a handful of times. The CDR3 bases are TGCGCCAGCAGCCAAGATGGGGGCCCCAATCAGCCCCAGCATTTT. This sequence encodes CASSQDGGPNQPQHF. This chain connects TRBV4-1 to TRBJ1-5, with a weak D call TRBD1 (6 bases). The CDR3 has 15 amino acids. V lost 0 bases, J lost 3 bases, and 9 bases lay in between. Per the germline V gene, CDR1 is MGHRA and CDR2 is YSYEKL.

This chain links TRBV21-1 with TRBJ1-2; the table's TRBD1 call for D was not verified on the DNA. TRBV21-1 is flagged as a pseudogene. This CDR3 spans 16 amino acids. The CDR3 is CASSPDWRGVDYGYTF. In nucleotides, the CDR3 is TGTGCCAGCAGCCCTGACTGGAGGGGGGTAGACTATGGCTACACCTTC.

There are many counts of this clonotype. The genes are TRBV4-1 and TRBJ2-1, with TRBD1 matching over 7 bases. Germline V gives CDR1 MGHRA, CDR2 YSYEKL. V was clipped by 1 base and J by 9 bases; unmatched bases: 15. The CDR3 sequence is 17 residues long. CDR3 sequence: CASSQVSTGIRLGEQFF. CDR3 DNA: TGCGCCAGCAGCCAAGTATCGACAGGGATAAGGTTGGGTGAGCAGTTCTTC.

The gene calls are TRBV5-1 and TRBJ2-2; 8 bases align to TRBD1. Germline lookup yields CDR1 SGHRS and CDR2 YFSETQ. J lost 7 bases, V lost 0 bases, and 2 bases had no gene match. CDR3 length equals 14 residues. CDR3 sequence: CASSLEQGVGELFF. Written as DNA, the CDR3 is TGCGCCAGCAGCTTGGAACAGGGGGTCGGGGAGCTGTTTTTT.

This rearrangement joins TRBV28 to TRBJ1-2, with D tentatively TRBD1 (5 bases). The CDR3 runs to 13 residues. In germline, CDR1 is MDHEN, CDR2 SYDVKM. The germline V and J ends were trimmed by 10 bases and 7 bases, with 19 bases remaining between them. CDR3 nucleotides: TGTGCCATCCACCAAGACAGCGACAGTGGCTACACCTTC. It specifies CAIHQDSDSGYTF.

This clonotype was detected only a few times. The gene calls are TRBV10-3 and TRBJ2-1; TRBD2 matches 14 bases. CDR1 ENHRY and CDR2 SYGVKD come from the germline V gene. V shed 4 bases, J shed 6 bases, and the junction held 2 bases outside the gene matches. This CDR3 has 15 residues. CDR3 loop: CAISGTSGGPNEQFF. The CDR3 region has the DNA TGTGCCATCAGTGGGACTAGCGGGGGGCCCAATGAGCAGTTCTTC.

The chain recombines TRBV20-1 with TRBJ2-5; 9 bases align to TRBD1. V trimming: 1 base; J trimming: 13 bases; junction bases outside the gene matches: 22. This CDR3 contains 17 residues. Germline CDR1 DFQATT, CDR2 SNEGSKA (reference sequence). The CDR3 is CSARGTGEGVSYNERYF. The CDR3 nucleotides read TGCAGTGCTAGAGGGACAGGGGAAGGGGTTTCCTACAATGAGCGGTACTTC.